The sequence of this T cell receptor beta chain was determined in a study of blood T cell repertoires in COVID-19. Study-wide context: Both acute and convalescent COVID-19 samples were obtained from the United States, Italy and Spain. Nucleic acid was either cDNA or gDNA, and it came from T cells, B-cell-depleted T cells, or PBMCs.

Sequencing used immunoSEQ multiplex PCR; TCRdb keeps in-frame clones, though not all of them. This sample has more than 100,000 clones, with roughly 83% found just once. This CDR3 is built from 17 residues. The V and J genes are TRBV21-1 and TRBJ1-1; the DNA was not used to check the table's D call, TRBD1. TRBV21-1 is a documented pseudogene. This TCR derives from a man in his fifties or sixties with acute or convalescent COVID-19. The material sequenced was peripheral blood. CDR3 sequence (DNA): TGTGCCAGCAGCAAAAGTAGACGAGGCAGGGGGAAAACTGAAGCTTTCTTT. Translated: CASSKSRRGRGKTEAFF.